The 27 T cell receptor beta chains presented below share a single source sample, sequenced in a study of graft-versus-host responses after intestinal transplantation. The assay was immunoSEQ multiplex PCR, and TCRdb's table has in-frame clones only and misses some. This sample has 40,000 to 55,000 clones, with roughly 95% found just once. Their antigen targets remain unknown. The sequenced sample was unstimulated CD8+ T cells sorted from spleen or lymph node cells, obtained before transplant. The receptors come from a human donor who was the organ donor for an intestinal transplant.

The rearrangement joins TRBV7-9 to TRBJ1-1; D uncertain. There are 14 residues in the CDR3. Germline lookup yields CDR1 SEHNR and CDR2 FQNEAQ (reference sequence). Trimming took off 2 bases at V and 1 base at J, with 8 bases between the two ends. For the CDR3, the DNA is TGTGCCAGCAGCTTACGCATGGGGAACACTGAAGCTTTCTTT. It yields the protein CASSLRMGNTEAFF.

The chain carries TRBV5-6 and TRBJ2-3; D remains ambiguous. The CDR3 runs to 13 residues. CDR1 is SGHDT, CDR2 YYEEEE, per germline. V gave up 0 bases and J gave up 2 bases, with 4 bases separating them. The CDR3 nucleotides read TGTGCCAGCAGCTTGGAGGTCACAGATACGCAGTATTTT. As protein: CASSLEVTDTQYF. The whole variable domain, remainder taken from reference TRBV5-6 and TRBJ2-3, is DAGVTQSPTHLIKTRGQQVTLRCSPKSGHDTVSWYQQALGQGPQFIFQYYEEEERQRGNFPDRFSGHQFPNYSSELNVNALLLGDSALYLCASSLEVTDTQYFGPGTRLTVL.

The rearrangement links TRBV28 to TRBJ1-1; D gene ambiguous. Germline V gene data show CDR1 as MDHEN and CDR2 as SYDVKM. V dropped 5 bases and J dropped 1 base, with 5 bases sitting between them. This CDR3 comprises 12 residues. The CDR3 region is CASSPPNTEAFF. In DNA, the CDR3 is TGTGCCAGCAGTCCGCCGAACACTGAAGCTTTCTTT.

This clone was detected only once. The chain joins TRBV2 to TRBJ2-1; D may be TRBD1 (5 bases). The CDR3 totals 13 residues. Trimming pared 8 bases from V and 10 bases from J, leaving 18 bases between. Germline V gene lookup returns CDR1 SNHLY and CDR2 FYNNEI. CDR3 loop: CASLRHPAGEQFF. CDR3 DNA sequence: TGTGCCAGCCTCCGACACCCGGCAGGGGAGCAGTTCTTC.

The J gene is TRBJ2-7, the V gene TRBV6-6, with D uncertain. V was shortened by 8 bases and J by 3 bases, with 14 bases between the two germline ends. There are 13 residues in the CDR3. Germline lookup yields CDR1 MNHNY and CDR2 SVGAGI (reference sequence). CDR3 in DNA: TGTGCCAGCCGGCAGGCAGAGTTCTACGAGCAGTACTTC. Encoded protein: CASRQAEFYEQYF.

The sample holds a few counts of this clone. The CDR3 protein is CASSGDFGDSSGNTIYF. CDR3 coding DNA: TGTGCCAGCAGTGGAGACTTCGGCGATAGCTCTGGAAACACCATATATTTT. This chain joins TRBV6-1 and TRBJ1-3; D gene ambiguous. This CDR3 has 17 amino acids. V lost 4 bases and J lost 0, with 16 bases in between. Germline CDR1 reads MNHNS; CDR2 reads SASEGT.

The chain couples TRBV28 to TRBJ1-1, with TRBD1 matching over 12 bases. The V gene's germline CDR1 is MDHEN and CDR2 SYDVKM. Trimming cost V 3 bases and J 10 bases; bases outside gene matches: 15. The CDR3 is made up of 17 amino acids. The chain's CDR3 is CASSFVSVRDRGHGAFF. In nucleotides, the CDR3 is TGTGCCAGCAGTTTTGTTTCGGTCCGGGACAGGGGGCACGGAGCTTTCTTT.

This chain connects TRBV28 to TRBJ1-2; D may be TRBD1 (5 bases). This CDR3 contains 15 residues. CDR1 MDHEN and CDR2 SYDVKM come from the germline V gene. The ends were cut back, 6 bases at V and 6 bases at J, with 20 bases in the middle. The CDR3 region is CASSQSAGAWNGYTF. The CDR3 DNA follows: TGTGCCAGCAGCCAAAGCGCCGGGGCGTGGAATGGCTACACCTTC.

The chain carries TRBV7-9 and TRBJ2-7; D could derive from TRBD1 or TRBD2 (5 bases each). V lost 1 base and J 0 bases, leaving 16 bases between the germline ends. Germline CDR1 reads SEHNR; CDR2 reads FQNEAQ (reference sequence). The CDR3 extends over 17 amino acids. The chain's CDR3 is CASSLVYSRGPSYEQYF. DNA for the CDR3: TGTGCCAGCAGCTTAGTCTACTCCCGGGGCCCCTCCTACGAGCAGTACTTC.

The chain links TRBV7-9 to TRBJ2-5, with D possibly TRBD2 on 5 matching bases. Looked up from germline, CDR1 is SEHNR and CDR2 is FQNEAQ (reference sequence). The CDR3 runs 17 residues. Trimming removed 5 bases at V and 5 bases at J, with 24 bases between. The CDR3 DNA reads as TGTGCCAGCAGCGAAACCGCTCAGGTTCTAGCTTCGGAGACCCAGTACTTC. This encodes CASSETAQVLASETQYF.

As for this clone: Because the CDR3 is missing its conserved closing phenylalanine or tryptophan, this is likely a read error. The chain carries TRBV27 and TRBJ2-7; D gene unclear. Germline V gene data show CDR1 as MNHEY and CDR2 as SMNVEV (reference sequence). CDR3 size: 13 residues. Trimming pared 2 bases from V and 4 bases from J, leaving 9 bases between. The CDR3 nucleotides read TGTGCCAGCAGTTTACCCCCTTTTTACGAGCAGTACCTC. Encoded protein: CASSLPPFYEQYL.

This sequence joins TRBV6-1 and TRBJ1-1, with no clear D. Germline V gene sequence: CDR1 MNHNS, CDR2 SASEGT. V was shortened by 5 bases and J by 5 bases, with 12 bases between the two germline ends. The CDR3 loop spans 13 amino acids. The CDR3 DNA follows: TGTGCCAGCAGTCACGACGGCGGTACTGAAGCTTTCTTT. This sequence encodes CASSHDGGTEAFF.

The genes are TRBV5-1 and TRBJ2-5; a possible D gene is TRBD1 (6 bases). CDR1 and CDR2 from the germline V gene are SGHRS and YFSETQ. V was clipped by 4 bases and J by 0 bases, with 13 bases between them. This CDR3 region has 15 residues. CDR3 in DNA: TGCGCCAGCAGCACCCCCGGGACAAACCAAGAGACCCAGTACTTC. Amino acid sequence: CASSTPGTNQETQYF.

This chain uses TRBV7-9 with TRBJ2-7; D is ambiguous. Trimming removed 1 base at V and 5 bases at J, with 0 bases between. Germline V lookup: CDR1 SEHNR, CDR2 FQNEAQ (reference sequence). The CDR3 extends over 10 amino acids. The CDR3 region is CASSLDEQYF. The CDR3 DNA follows: TGTGCCAGCAGCTTAGACGAGCAGTACTTC.

This chain connects TRBV4-3 to TRBJ2-7; D remains unclear. The V gene lost 2 bases and the J gene lost 2 bases, with 16 bases spanning the gap. The CDR3 totals 16 residues. Germline-derived CDR1 and CDR2 are LGHNA and YSLEER. The CDR3: CASSQSEGYLAYEQYF. The CDR3 nucleotides read TGCGCCAGCAGCCAATCCGAAGGTTATCTGGCCTACGAGCAGTACTTC.

Points on this clone: The junction differs from germline at one of its ends, possibly a read error. The V gene is TRBV7-2, the J gene TRBJ2-1; 11 bases fit TRBD2. The CDR3 runs 14 residues. Germline V CDR1 and CDR2: SGHTA, FQGNSA. The CDR3 region has the DNA TGTGCCAGCAGCCTAGCGGGGGGCCTCAATGAGCAGTTCTTC. Residues: CASSLAGGLNEQFF.

The chain links TRBV6-6 to TRBJ1-6; D remains unclear. The V gene lost 0 bases and the J gene lost 7 bases, with 13 bases spanning the gap. This CDR3 region has 16 residues. Germline V lookup: CDR1 MNHNY, CDR2 SVGAGI (reference sequence). The CDR3 is CASSYSEVLHNSPLHF. The CDR3, as DNA: TGTGCCAGCAGTTACTCGGAGGTTCTTCACAATTCACCCCTCCACTTT.

The chain has TRBV5-1 and TRBJ1-1; D not resolved. Trimming took 0 bases from V and 0 from J, leaving 12 bases between them. The CDR3 spans 16 residues. CDR1 and CDR2 from the germline V gene are SGHRS and YFSETQ. The CDR3 DNA sequence: TGCGCCAGCAGCTTGGAGATGGAGAGTCTGAACACTGAAGCTTTCTTT. Residues: CASSLEMESLNTEAFF.

This clone appeared a single time. The genes are TRBV2 and TRBJ2-2; weak D call: TRBD2 (5 bases). This CDR3 spans 15 amino acids. V was shortened by 3 bases and J by 0 bases, with 8 bases between the two germline ends. Per germline, CDR1 SNHLY and CDR2 FYNNEI. In DNA form, the CDR3 reads TGTGCCAGCAGTGACCCGACTACGAACACCGGGGAGCTGTTTTTT. Its protein product is CASSDPTTNTGELFF.

This clone was recorded only once. The chain links TRBV4-3 to TRBJ1-2; D remains ambiguous. The CDR3 is 15 amino acids. With 0 bases removed from V and 4 bases from J, the gap between germline ends came to 12 bases. Germline lookup yields CDR1 LGHNA and CDR2 YSLEER. CDR3 coding DNA: TGCGCCAGCAGCCAAGATGGCTTTCCTAGCTATGGCTACACCTTC. Encoded protein: CASSQDGFPSYGYTF.

Concerning this clone itself: One end of the junction does not line up with germline, which may come from a read error. The chain's CDR3 is CVSSFSGTDREQYF. DNA of the CDR3: TGTGTCAGCAGCTTTTCCGGGACAGATCGCGAGCAGTACTTC. The chain joins TRBV7-8 to TRBJ2-7; 7 bases fit TRBD1. Germline lookup yields CDR1 SGHVS and CDR2 FQNEAQ. The CDR3 totals 14 residues.

This clone came up once. The V call is TRBV7-6, the J call TRBJ1-1, with D possibly TRBD1 on 6 matching bases. The CDR3 covers 14 residues. The germline V gene encodes CDR1 SGHVS and CDR2 FNYEAQ. V lost 0 bases to trimming and J lost 6 bases, with 11 bases between them. The CDR3 here is CASSLAGGRPEAFF. The CDR3 region has the DNA TGTGCCAGCAGCTTAGCTGGGGGCCGACCTGAAGCTTTCTTT.

The chain employs TRBV27 and TRBJ2-5; 9 positions agree with TRBD1. The CDR3 contains 15 residues. Germline-derived CDR1 and CDR2 are MNHEY and SMNVEV (reference sequence). Trimming at V came to 6 bases and at J to 4 bases, leaving 9 bases not matched to a gene. CDR3 DNA: TGTGCCAGCAGATCTAGACAGGGGGTAGGAGAGACCCAGTACTTC. This sequence encodes CASRSRQGVGETQYF.

The chain links TRBV7-2 to TRBJ1-3, with TRBD1 identical over 7 bases. The length of the CDR3 is 14 residues. Germline lookup yields CDR1 SGHTA and CDR2 FQGNSA. After removal of 8 bases from V and 0 bases from J, the junction contained 4 bases not matched to a gene. The CDR3 reads CASEQGTSGNTIYF. The CDR3 DNA follows: TGTGCCAGCGAACAGGGGACCTCTGGAAACACCATATATTTT.

This sequence joins TRBV7-8 and TRBJ1-6; D remains unclear. V lost 4 bases to trimming and J lost 0 bases, with 19 bases between them. The CDR3 contains 19 residues. The germline CDR1 and CDR2 sequences are SGHVS and FQNEAQ. The CDR3 nucleotides read TGTGCCAGCAGCTCTCCCAACCGTACAGTTCTCTCCTATAATTCACCCCTCCACTTT. Its protein product is CASSSPNRTVLSYNSPLHF.

This clone has only one observation. The J gene is TRBJ1-2, the V gene TRBV7-9, with a possible D match to TRBD1 (5 bases). Trimming cost V 5 bases and J 4 bases, with 17 bases left between them. Germline-derived CDR1 and CDR2 are SEHNR and FQNEAQ (reference sequence). The CDR3 loop spans 15 amino acids. The CDR3 here is CASSLGQIHLYGYTF. For the CDR3, the DNA is TGTGCCAGCAGCCTAGGACAAATACACCTCTATGGCTACACCTTC.

This rearrangement joins TRBV5-1 to TRBJ1-6, with TRBD1 identical over 9 bases. CDR3 size: 16 residues. Per germline, CDR1 SGHRS and CDR2 YFSETQ. After removal of 4 bases from V and 6 bases from J, the junction contained 8 bases not matched to a gene. The CDR3 region is CASSHTGGIINSPLHF. The CDR3 nucleotides read TGCGCCAGCAGCCATACAGGGGGCATTATTAATTCACCCCTCCACTTT. Full variable domain (rest looked up from reference TRBV5-1 and TRBJ1-6): KAGVTQTPRYLIKTRGQQVTLSCSPISGHRSVSWYQQTPGQGLQFLFEYFSETQRNKGNFPGRFSGRQFSNSRSEMNVSTLELGDSALYLCASSHTGGIINSPLHFGNGTRLTVT.